A single sample is the source of the 29 T cell receptor beta chains below, sequenced in a study of T cell clonality in common variable immunodeficiency. Only in-frame clones appear in the TCRdb table, and some are missing; sequencing was by immunoSEQ multiplex PCR. The sample has about 42,000 clones, none seen only once. Study-wide results and limits: In common variable immunodeficiency, TCR beta chains reportedly carried fewer deletions and N-nucleotide insertions.

No antigen has been identified for these receptors. Sample: peripheral blood mononuclear cells. The receptor source for this set is a human donor with common variable immunodeficiency.

This clone was detected many times. The read ends 3 residues before the CDR3 terminus; that terminus is restored from the germline J gene. The chain has TRBV20-1 and TRBJ2-2; 10 bases map to TRBD2. Trimming took 3 bases from V and 2 from J; bases not matched to a gene: 6. The CDR3 loop spans 16 amino acids. The germline CDR1 and CDR2 sequences are DFQATT and SNEGSKA (reference sequence). The CDR3 DNA, read in part, is TGCAGTGCTAGGCTACTAGCGGGACCCAACACCGGGGAG. Its protein is CSARLLAGPNTGE. The entire CDR3 protein reads CSARLLAGPNTGELFF.

On this clone itself: With the read ending 3 residues before the CDR3 end, the germline J gene is used to fill in that end. The chain joins TRBV19 to TRBJ2-2; no reliable D call. Trimming stripped 5 bases from V and 4 bases from J, with 5 bases between. CDR3 size: 12 residues. CDR1 and CDR2 from the germline V gene are LNHDA and SQIVND (reference sequence). This CDR3 is CASSSLTGELFF. Partial CDR3 DNA: TGTGCCAGTAGTTCCCTCACCGGGGAG.

The CDR3 protein is CSADDTGQGDEQYF. CDR3 bases read: TGCAGTGCCGACGATACCGGACAGGGGGACGAG. The gene calls are TRBV20-1 and TRBJ2-7; 10 bases map to TRBD1. The CDR3 is cut off 3 residues early in the read; its end comes from the germline J gene. Germline trimming cut 6 bases from V and 5 bases from J; bases unmatched to any gene: 10. This CDR3 region has 14 residues. Germline loops: CDR1 DFQATT, CDR2 SNEGSKA (reference sequence).

This clone was seen at least ten times. CDR3 bases read: TGCAGTGCTAGGGCAGATTCCTATTCACCC. Protein product: CSARADSYSP. The whole CDR3 protein is CSARADSYSPLHF. V is TRBV20-1 and J is TRBJ1-6; D call uncertain. The CDR3 end is not reached by the read, which stops 3 residues before it; the germline J gene fills it in. The germline V gene encodes CDR1 DFQATT and CDR2 SNEGSKA (reference sequence). Trimming cost V 3 bases and J 8 bases, with 11 bases left between them. The length of the CDR3 is 13 residues.

The sample holds a few counts of this clone. The read stops 3 residues short of the end of the CDR3; the missing end is completed from the germline J gene. The genes are TRBV20-1 and TRBJ2-1; 10 nucleotides align to TRBD2. The CDR3 contains 17 residues. V lost 6 bases to trimming and J lost 5 bases; unmatched junction nucleotides: 16. Germline V gene sequence: CDR1 DFQATT, CDR2 SNEGSKA (reference sequence). The covered CDR3 bases are TGCAGTGCAAGGATTGGAGGTAGCGGGAGGTTAAACAATGAG. Its protein is CSARIGGSGRLNNE. The full-length CDR3 reads as CSARIGGSGRLNNEQFF.

This clone was seen a few times. Read sequence stops 3 residues before the CDR3 end, and the germline J gene provides the missing end. The chain has TRBV11-2 and TRBJ2-2; D is ambiguous. The V gene lost 4 bases and the J gene lost 1 base, with 10 bases spanning the gap. CDR3 length: 15 residues. Per the germline V gene, CDR1 is SGHAT and CDR2 is FQNNGV. The CDR3 DNA, read in part, is TGTGCCAGCAGCTCAGACTCCCGGAACACCGGGGAG. Its protein is CASSSDSRNTGE. The CDR3 reads in full as CASSSDSRNTGELFF.

CDR3 loop: CSAAGTGNEQYF. The covered CDR3 bases are TGCAGCGCCGCCGGGACAGGAAACGAG. This chain joins TRBV29-1 and TRBJ2-7, with 8 bases fitting TRBD1. The CDR3 goes on 3 residues after the read ends, and that part is filled in from the germline J gene. The CDR3 contains 12 residues. Germline CDR1 reads SQVTM; CDR2 reads ANQGSEA. The V and J ends lost 7 bases and 5 bases, in that order; junction bases with no gene match: 7.

In this sample, this clone turned up a few times. Sequencing ends 3 residues short of the CDR3 end; the germline J gene provides the rest. J is TRBJ2-7 and V is TRBV20-1, with D tentatively TRBD2 (6 bases). The CDR3 is 16 amino acids. Germline V lookup: CDR1 DFQATT, CDR2 SNEGSKA (reference sequence). Trimming removed 0 bases at V and 0 bases at J, with 15 bases between. The DNA read from the CDR3 is TGCAGTGCTAGAGAATTCGGTGAGCGGGTCTCCTACGAG. Its translation is CSAREFGERVSYE. The full CDR3 protein is CSAREFGERVSYEQYF.

At least ten counts were recorded for this clone. Read coverage stops 3 residues before the CDR3 terminus; the germline J gene supplies the remainder. The V call is TRBV20-1, the J call TRBJ2-1; 8 bases align to TRBD2. The CDR3 is made up of 16 amino acids. V lost 6 bases, J lost 0 bases, and 10 bases stayed unmatched. CDR1 is DFQATT, CDR2 SNEGSKA, per germline (reference sequence). Incomplete CDR3 DNA: TGCAGTGCGACCCCTCGGGGGGGAAGCTCCTACAATGAG. It is translated as CSATPRGGSSYNE. The CDR3 in full is CSATPRGGSSYNEQFF.

This clone was seen at least ten times. The CDR3 end is not reached by the read, which stops 3 residues before it; the germline J gene fills it in. The J gene is TRBJ1-2, the V gene TRBV5-1, with TRBD1 matching 10 bases. V trimming: 4 bases; J trimming: 7 bases; junction bases outside the gene matches: 4. Germline V gives CDR1 SGHRS, CDR2 YFSETQ. This CDR3 is built from 13 residues. This CDR3 reads CASSRQGASGYTF. The sequenced CDR3 bases are TGCGCCAGCAGCCGACAGGGGGCGAGTGGC.

In regard to this clone: The CDR3 extends 3 residues past the end of the read, so its final part is completed from the germline J gene. V usage is TRBV5-1 and J usage is TRBJ2-2, with D possibly matching TRBD2 (5 bases). This CDR3 spans 15 amino acids. Trimming stripped 1 base from V and 0 bases from J, with 7 bases between. The germline V gene has CDR1 SGHRS and CDR2 YFSETQ. The covered CDR3 bases are TGCGCCAGCAGCTTGCCGGGGACGAACACCGGGGAG. It specifies CASSLPGTNTGE. The complete CDR3 sequence is CASSLPGTNTGELFF.

Of note for this clone: A read error may account for a junction end that differs from germline. The CDR3 end lies 3 residues beyond the end of the read and is filled in from the germline J gene. The chain links TRBV19 to TRBJ1-5; D is unclear. The CDR3 loop spans 17 amino acids. Looked up from germline, CDR1 is LNHDA and CDR2 is SQIVND (reference sequence). The DNA read from the CDR3 is TGTGCCAGTAGTATAAACCAAAGAACCTATAGCAATAAGCCC. It encodes CASSINQRTYSNKP. The whole CDR3 is CASSINQRTYSNKPQHF. The whole variable domain, filled in from reference TRBV19 and TRBJ1-5, reads DGGITQSPKYLFRKEGQNVTLSCEQNLNHDAMYWYRQDPGQGLRLIYYSQIVNDFQKGDIAEGYSVSREKKESFPLTVTSAQKNPTAFYLCASSINQRTYSNKPQHFGDGTRLSIL.

This clone was seen at least ten times. Coverage ceases 3 residues before the CDR3 finishes, and the germline J gene fills in the end. The chain uses TRBV14 and TRBJ2-7; unclear D gene. The V end was cut by 2 bases, the J end by 3 bases, with 2 bases between. CDR3 length: 11 residues. Germline CDR1 SGHDN, CDR2 FVKESK. The part of the CDR3 DNA that was read is TGTGCCAGCAGCCAATACTACGAG. It yields the protein CASSQYYE. The whole CDR3 region reads CASSQYYEQYF.

There are many counts of this clone. The read terminates 3 residues ahead of where the CDR3 ends, so the germline J gene completes it. The chain has TRBV6-1 and TRBJ1-1; D perhaps matches TRBD1 (6 bases). CDR1 is MNHNS and CDR2 is SASEGT in the germline V gene. This CDR3 has 15 amino acids. With 3 bases removed from V and 7 bases from J, the gap between germline ends came to 18 bases. The sequenced part of the CDR3 DNA is TGTGCCAGCAGTGATCCCAGGCATCAGGGGATTGAA. Encoded protein: CASSDPRHQGIE. The entire CDR3 protein is CASSDPRHQGIEAFF.

This clone was picked up a small number of times. The CDR3 goes on 3 residues after the read ends, and that part is filled in from the germline J gene. The V call is TRBV18, the J call TRBJ2-1; 13 bases match TRBD2. V was clipped by 6 bases and J by 8 bases; unmatched bases: 16. The CDR3 length is 18 residues. CDR1 and CDR2 (germline): KGHSH, LQKENI. The CDR3 reads CASSPQTAGLAGADEQFF. CDR3 DNA, as far as it was read: TGTGCCAGCTCGCCTCAGACAGCTGGACTAGCGGGAGCTGATGAG.

Many counts were recorded for this clone. One end of the junction is discordant with germline, which a read error may explain. The read halts 3 residues ahead of the CDR3 end, with the missing end drawn from the germline J gene. This rearrangement joins TRBV7-7 to TRBJ2-3; 8 nucleotides align to TRBD1. The CDR3 is 14 amino acids. Germline CDR1 is SSHAT and CDR2 is FNYEAQ (reference sequence). The CDR3 DNA, read in part, is TGTGCTAGCAGCCCGACAGGGGGCACAGATACG. It codes for CASSPTGGTDT. The entire CDR3 sequence reads CASSPTGGTDTQYF.

With respect to this clone: The CDR3 end falls 3 residues outside the read, so it is completed with the germline J gene. The chain employs TRBV19 and TRBJ1-3; D is possibly TRBD1 (6 bases). The V gene lost 7 bases and the J gene lost 4 bases, with 11 bases spanning the gap. Germline V gene sequence: CDR1 LNHDA, CDR2 SQIVND (reference sequence). The length of the CDR3 is 13 residues. The CDR3 here is CASKPDSGNTIYF. Incomplete CDR3 DNA: TGTGCCAGTAAACCGGACAGCGGAAACACC.

In its sample, this clone was seen a few times. The read finishes 3 residues shy of the CDR3 end, and the germline J gene is used to complete it. The V and J genes are TRBV7-2 and TRBJ2-3, with D possibly TRBD2 on 6 matching bases. Germline CDR1 reads SGHTA; CDR2 reads FQGNSA. The CDR3 totals 15 residues. Deletions cut 0 bases from V and 5 bases from J, with 12 bases between. CDR3 DNA (partial): TGTGCCAGCAGCTTAGCGGGGGGACGGTTAGATACG. Encoded protein: CASSLAGGRLDT. The entire CDR3 protein reads CASSLAGGRLDTQYF.

Turning to this clone: The CDR3 end lies 3 residues beyond the end of the read and is filled in from the germline J gene. The chain links TRBV5-6 to TRBJ1-2; D gene unclear. Germline CDR1 is SGHDT and CDR2 is YYEEEE. The CDR3 is 13 amino acids. V was shortened by 3 bases and J by 4 bases, with 10 bases between the two germline ends. The CDR3 region is CASSSGALYGYTF. The DNA read from the CDR3 is TGTGCCAGCAGCTCGGGTGCCCTCTATGGC.

This clone showed up just a few times. The read halts 3 residues ahead of the CDR3 end, with the missing end drawn from the germline J gene. This chain uses TRBV5-5 with TRBJ2-5; the D gene could be TRBD1 or TRBD2 (6 bases each). Germline V CDR1 and CDR2: SGHKS, YYEKEE (reference sequence). V was clipped by 2 bases and J by 5 bases, with 13 bases between them. CDR3 length equals 14 residues. The DNA read from the CDR3 is TGTGCCAGCAGCTTAATTCAGGGGAGGGAGACC. It translates to CASSLIQGRET. The whole CDR3 region reads CASSLIQGRETQYF.

This clone turned up a few times. The CDR3 goes on 3 residues after the read ends, and that part is filled in from the germline J gene. The chain couples TRBV2 to TRBJ1-5, with 10 bases aligning to TRBD1. The CDR3 runs to 14 residues. The germline CDR1 and CDR2 sequences are SNHLY and FYNNEI. Trimming took 3 bases from V and 6 from J; bases not matched to a gene: 2. The CDR3 loop is CASSEGDRGQPQHF. CDR3 DNA, as far as it was read: TGTGCCAGCAGTGAGGGGGACAGGGGTCAGCCC.

This clone was found many times. The CDR3 region is CASSLWTGDTDTQYF. The sequenced part of the CDR3 DNA is TGTGCCAGCTCACTCTGGACAGGGGACACAGATACG. The chain uses TRBV18 and TRBJ2-3; 9 bases match TRBD1. The CDR3 goes on 3 residues after the read ends, and that part is filled in from the germline J gene. Germline V gene sequence: CDR1 KGHSH, CDR2 LQKENI. V lost 4 bases, J lost 2 bases, and 4 bases stayed unmatched. The CDR3 has 15 amino acids.

This CDR3 reads CASSLGGTDTQYF. Partial CDR3 DNA: TGTGCCAGCAGTTTAGGGGGCACAGATACG. The rearrangement uses TRBV6-2 or TRBV6-3 and TRBJ2-3; the D gene is possibly TRBD1 (5 bases). From the germline J gene comes the end of the CDR3, since the read stops 3 residues before it. This CDR3 is built from 13 residues. Per germline, CDR1 MNHEY and CDR2 SVGEGT. Trimming took 4 bases from V and 1 from J, leaving 6 bases between them.

As to this clone: Read coverage stops 3 residues before the CDR3 terminus; the germline J gene supplies the remainder. The chain is built from TRBV5-1 and TRBJ2-1; 10 bases are shared with TRBD2. CDR3 size: 15 residues. Germline loops: CDR1 SGHRS, CDR2 YFSETQ. With V trimmed by 1 base and J by 5 bases, 3 bases remained unmatched. The CDR3 region is CASSLWTSGNNEQFF. The CDR3 bases that were read are TGCGCCAGCAGCTTGTGGACTAGCGGAAACAATGAG.

This clone was seen only a few times. Read sequence stops 3 residues before the CDR3 end, and the germline J gene provides the missing end. V usage is TRBV6-1 and J usage is TRBJ2-7; tentatively, D is TRBD2 (6 bases). The germline V and J ends were trimmed by 2 bases and 0 bases, with 11 bases remaining between them. The CDR3 is 15 amino acids. CDR1 is MNHNS, CDR2 SASEGT, per germline. This CDR3 is CASSEMGDFSYEQYF. The part of the CDR3 DNA that was read is TGTGCCAGCAGTGAAATGGGGGACTTCTCCTACGAG.

Ten or more counts support this clone. The read ends 3 residues before the CDR3 terminus; that terminus is restored from the germline J gene. V and J are TRBV5-1 and TRBJ1-1; D is possibly TRBD1 (5 bases). Trimming cost V 4 bases and J 1 base, with 11 bases left between them. Germline CDR1 is SGHRS and CDR2 is YFSETQ. CDR3 length: 14 amino acids. CDR3 sequence reads: CASSPGGGNTEAFF. Incomplete CDR3 DNA: TGCGCCAGCAGCCCCGGCGGGGGGAACACTGAA.

This clone was recorded many times. The CDR3 end falls 3 residues outside the read, so it is completed with the germline J gene. V gene TRBV20-1 combines with J gene TRBJ2-1; 11 nucleotides agree with TRBD1. Germline V gene sequence: CDR1 DFQATT, CDR2 SNEGSKA (reference sequence). V shed 0 bases and J 0 bases; nucleotides not matched to a gene: 16. CDR3 length: 21 residues. The covered CDR3 bases are TGCAGTGCTAGAGATCCCTGGACAGGGGGCGGAGGGGGGATCTCCTACAATGAG. Translated: CSARDPWTGGGGGISYNE. The full CDR3 protein is CSARDPWTGGGGGISYNEQFF.

This clone occurred many times. The part of the CDR3 DNA that was read is TGTGCCAGCAGTTATAGCGGAGCCTCCTACAATGAG. Its protein is CASSYSGASYNE. The CDR3 reads in full as CASSYSGASYNEQFF. The chain employs TRBV6-2 or TRBV6-3 and TRBJ2-1; a weak D match, TRBD2 (6 bases). From the germline J gene comes the end of the CDR3, since the read stops 3 residues before it. There are 15 residues in the CDR3. CDR1 is MNHEY, CDR2 SVGEGT, per germline. Trimming took 3 bases from V and 0 from J, leaving 9 bases between them.

This clone was picked up a small number of times. With the read ending 3 residues before the CDR3 end, the germline J gene is used to fill in that end. J is TRBJ1-1 and V is TRBV5-1; D gene unclear. With 2 bases removed from V and 0 bases from J, the gap between germline ends came to 14 bases. This CDR3 comprises 16 residues. The germline CDR1 and CDR2 sequences are SGHRS and YFSETQ. The CDR3 spells CASSFLGGQLNTEAFF. The sequenced CDR3 bases are TGCGCCAGCAGCTTCCTTGGAGGGCAATTGAACACTGAA.